A single count supports the clone carrying this T cell receptor (beta chain). These data are taken from a study of blood T cells in healthy people across ages. The CDR3 contains 14 residues. The V end was cut by 6 bases, the J end by 4 bases, with 13 bases between. The germline CDR1 and CDR2 sequences are SGDLS and YYNGEE. Combining a sample-barcoded 5' primer with a J-beta primer mix, a second PCR ran for roughly 7 to 11 cycles. In TCRdb, the 5' RACE reads were re-called with MiXCR into one record per CDR3 protein. The data show about 1.8 million distinct CDR3 sequences, with around half seen just once and less than 2.5% held by the top ten.

This sequence was found in a woman between 35 and 50 years old in good health. The chain links TRBV9 to TRBJ1-4; D is unclear. The sequenced sample was blood. CDR3 DNA: TGTGCCAGCACCGCGGGGTCGGGTAATGAAAAACTGTTTTTT. Protein: CASTAGSGNEKLFF.